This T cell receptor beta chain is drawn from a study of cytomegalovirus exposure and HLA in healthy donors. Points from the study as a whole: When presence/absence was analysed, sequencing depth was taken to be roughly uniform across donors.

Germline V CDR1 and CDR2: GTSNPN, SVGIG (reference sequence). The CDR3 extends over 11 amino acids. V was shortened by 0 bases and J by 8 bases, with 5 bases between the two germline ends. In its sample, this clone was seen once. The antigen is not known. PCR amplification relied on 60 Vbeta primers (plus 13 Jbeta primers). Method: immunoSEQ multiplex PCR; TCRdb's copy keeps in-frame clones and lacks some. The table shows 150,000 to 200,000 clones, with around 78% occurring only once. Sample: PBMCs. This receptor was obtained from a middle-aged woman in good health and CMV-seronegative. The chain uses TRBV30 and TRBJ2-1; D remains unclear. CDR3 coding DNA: TGTGCCTGGAGTGTATTCTATGAGCAGTTCTTC. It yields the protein CAWSVFYEQFF.